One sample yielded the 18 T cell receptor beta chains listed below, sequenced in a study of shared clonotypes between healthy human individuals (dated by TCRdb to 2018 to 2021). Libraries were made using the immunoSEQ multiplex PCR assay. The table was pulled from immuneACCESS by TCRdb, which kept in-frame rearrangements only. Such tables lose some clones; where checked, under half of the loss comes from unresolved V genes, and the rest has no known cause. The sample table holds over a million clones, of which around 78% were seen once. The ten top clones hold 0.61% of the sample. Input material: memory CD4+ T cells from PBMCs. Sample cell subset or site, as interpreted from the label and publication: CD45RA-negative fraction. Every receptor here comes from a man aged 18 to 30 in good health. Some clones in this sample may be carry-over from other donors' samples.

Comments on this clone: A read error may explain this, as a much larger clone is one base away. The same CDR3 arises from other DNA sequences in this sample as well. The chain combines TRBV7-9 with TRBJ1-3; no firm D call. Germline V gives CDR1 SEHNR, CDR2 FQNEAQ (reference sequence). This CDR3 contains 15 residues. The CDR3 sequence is CASSLPYATGNTIYF. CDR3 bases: TGTGCCAGCAGCTTACCGTACGCGACCGGAAACACCATATACTTT.

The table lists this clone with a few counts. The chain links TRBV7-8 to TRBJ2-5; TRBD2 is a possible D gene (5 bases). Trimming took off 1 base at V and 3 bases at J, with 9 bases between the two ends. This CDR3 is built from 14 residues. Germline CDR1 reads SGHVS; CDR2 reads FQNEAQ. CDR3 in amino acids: CASSLGGSKETQYF. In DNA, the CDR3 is TGTGCCAGCAGCTTAGGCGGGTCGAAAGAGACCCAGTACTTC.

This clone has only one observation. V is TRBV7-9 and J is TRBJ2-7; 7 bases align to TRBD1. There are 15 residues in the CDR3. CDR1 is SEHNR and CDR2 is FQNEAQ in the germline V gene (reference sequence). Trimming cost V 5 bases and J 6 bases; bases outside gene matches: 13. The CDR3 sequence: CASSKNRGQLGEQYF. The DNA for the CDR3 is TGTGCCAGCAGCAAGAACCGGGGACAGCTCGGCGAGCAGTACTTC.

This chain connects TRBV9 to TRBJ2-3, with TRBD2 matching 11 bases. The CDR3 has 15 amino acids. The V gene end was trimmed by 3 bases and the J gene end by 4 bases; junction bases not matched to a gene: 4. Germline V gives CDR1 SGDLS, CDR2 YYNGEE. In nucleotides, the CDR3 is TGTGCCAGCAGCGCCCGGACTAGCGGGTCAGATACGCAGTATTTT. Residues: CASSARTSGSDTQYF.

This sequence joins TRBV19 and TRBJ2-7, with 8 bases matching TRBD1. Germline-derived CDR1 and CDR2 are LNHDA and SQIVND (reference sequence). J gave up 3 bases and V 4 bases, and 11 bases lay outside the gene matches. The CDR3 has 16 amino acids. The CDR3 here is CASSRFRGQGFYEQYF. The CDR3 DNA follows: TGTGCCAGTAGTAGATTCCGTGGACAGGGTTTCTACGAGCAGTACTTC.

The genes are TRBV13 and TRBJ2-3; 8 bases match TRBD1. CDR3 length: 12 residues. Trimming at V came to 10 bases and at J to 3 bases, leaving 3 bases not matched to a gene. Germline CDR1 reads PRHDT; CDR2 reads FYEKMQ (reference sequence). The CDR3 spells CATDRETDTQYF. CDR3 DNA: TGTGCCACGGACAGGGAAACAGATACGCAGTATTTT. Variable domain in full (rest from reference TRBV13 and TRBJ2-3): AAGVIQSPRHLIKEKRETATLKCYPIPRHDTVYWYQQGPGQDPQFLISFYEKMQSDKGSIPDRFSAQQFSDYHSELNMSSLELGDSALYFCATDRETDTQYFGPGTRLTVL.

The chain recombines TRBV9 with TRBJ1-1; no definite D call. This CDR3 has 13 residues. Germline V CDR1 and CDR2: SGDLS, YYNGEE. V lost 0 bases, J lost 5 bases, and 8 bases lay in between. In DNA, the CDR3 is TGTGCCAGCAGCGTAGGGACCCGGACTGAAGCTTTCTTT. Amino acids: CASSVGTRTEAFF. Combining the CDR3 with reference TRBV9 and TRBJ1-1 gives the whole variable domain DSGVTQTPKHLITATGQRVTLRCSPRSGDLSVYWYQQSLDQGLQFLIQYYNGEERAKGNILERFSAQQFPDLHSELNLSSLELGDSALYFCASSVGTRTEAFFGQGTRLTVV.

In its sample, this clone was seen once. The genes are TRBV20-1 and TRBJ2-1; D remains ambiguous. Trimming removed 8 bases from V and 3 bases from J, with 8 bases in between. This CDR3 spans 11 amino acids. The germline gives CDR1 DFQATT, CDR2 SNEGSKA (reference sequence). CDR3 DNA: TGCAGTTTTATACTCTACAATGAGCAGTTCTTC. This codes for CSFILYNEQFF.

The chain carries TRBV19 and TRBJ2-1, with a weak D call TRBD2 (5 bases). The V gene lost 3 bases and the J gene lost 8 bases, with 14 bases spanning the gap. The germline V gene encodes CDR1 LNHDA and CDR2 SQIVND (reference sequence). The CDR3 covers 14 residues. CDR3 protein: CASSIDRRIHEQFF. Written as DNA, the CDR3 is TGTGCCAGTAGTATCGATAGGAGGATCCATGAGCAGTTCTTC.

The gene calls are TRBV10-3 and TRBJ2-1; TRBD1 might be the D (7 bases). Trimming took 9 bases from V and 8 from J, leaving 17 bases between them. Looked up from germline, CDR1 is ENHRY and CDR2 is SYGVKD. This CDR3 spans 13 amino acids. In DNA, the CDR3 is TGTGCCATGGGAGCAGGGGGGAAGGATGAGCAGTTCTTC. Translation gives CAMGAGGKDEQFF.

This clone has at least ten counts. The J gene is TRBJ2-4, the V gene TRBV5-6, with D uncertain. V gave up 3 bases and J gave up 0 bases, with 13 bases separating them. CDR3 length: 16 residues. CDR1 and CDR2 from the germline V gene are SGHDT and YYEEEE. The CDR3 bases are TGTGCCAGCAGCTCTCGCGGCGAGTTAGCCAAAAACATTCAGTACTTC. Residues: CASSSRGELAKNIQYF.

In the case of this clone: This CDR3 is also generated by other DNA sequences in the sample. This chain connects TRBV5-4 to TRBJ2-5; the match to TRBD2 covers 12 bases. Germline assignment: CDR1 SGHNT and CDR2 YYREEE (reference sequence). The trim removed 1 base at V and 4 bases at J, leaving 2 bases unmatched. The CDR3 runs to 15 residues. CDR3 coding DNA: TGTGCCAGCAGCTTGAAACTAGCGGGGGGAGAGACCCAGTACTTC. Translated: CASSLKLAGGETQYF.

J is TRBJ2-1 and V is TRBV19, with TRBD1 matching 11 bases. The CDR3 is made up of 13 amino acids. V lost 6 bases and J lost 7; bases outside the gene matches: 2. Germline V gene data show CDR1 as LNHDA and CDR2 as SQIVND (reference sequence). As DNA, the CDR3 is TGTGCCAGTAGGGGGACAGGGGGAAATGAGCAGTTCTTC. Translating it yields CASRGTGGNEQFF.

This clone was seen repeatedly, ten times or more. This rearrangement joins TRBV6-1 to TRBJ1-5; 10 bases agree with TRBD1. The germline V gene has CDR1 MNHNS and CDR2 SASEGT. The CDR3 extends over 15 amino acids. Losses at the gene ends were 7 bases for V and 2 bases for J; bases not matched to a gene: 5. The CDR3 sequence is CASTLGQGGNQPQHF. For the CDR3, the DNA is TGTGCCAGCACCCTAGGACAGGGGGGCAATCAGCCCCAGCATTTT.

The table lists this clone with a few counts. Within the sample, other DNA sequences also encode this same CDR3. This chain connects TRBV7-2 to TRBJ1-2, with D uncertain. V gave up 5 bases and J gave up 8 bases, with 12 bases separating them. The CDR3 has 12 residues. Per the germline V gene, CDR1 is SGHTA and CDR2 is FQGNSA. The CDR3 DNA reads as TGTGCCAGCAGCCCCGGGGTGGGCGGCTACACCTTC. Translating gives CASSPGVGGYTF.

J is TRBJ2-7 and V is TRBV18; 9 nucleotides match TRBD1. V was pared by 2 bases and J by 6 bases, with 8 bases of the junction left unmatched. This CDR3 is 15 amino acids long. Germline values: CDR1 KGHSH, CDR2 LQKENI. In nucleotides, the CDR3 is TGTGCCAGCTCACCAACCGGGACAGGGATAATCGAGCAGTACTTC. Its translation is CASSPTGTGIIEQYF.

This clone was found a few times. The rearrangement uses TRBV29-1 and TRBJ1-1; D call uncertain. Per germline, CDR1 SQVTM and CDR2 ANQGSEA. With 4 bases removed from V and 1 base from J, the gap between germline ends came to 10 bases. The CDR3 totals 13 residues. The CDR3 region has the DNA TGCAGCGTTGGGGAAGACGCGAACACTGAAGCTTTCTTT. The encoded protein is CSVGEDANTEAFF.

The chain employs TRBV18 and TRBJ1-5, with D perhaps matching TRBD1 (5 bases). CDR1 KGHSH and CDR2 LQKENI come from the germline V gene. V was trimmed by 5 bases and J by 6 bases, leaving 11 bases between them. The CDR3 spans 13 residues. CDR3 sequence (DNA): TGTGCCAGCTCAAGTCAGGGCGGTCAGCCCCAGCATTTT. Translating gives CASSSQGGQPQHF.